The clone carrying this TCR beta chain has a count of ten or more. Trimming stripped 7 bases from V and 2 bases from J, with 5 bases between. CDR3 length: 11 amino acids. From germline, CDR1 is SGHTS and CDR2 YDEGEE. Investigators prepared the TCR beta libraries by applying iRepertoire HTBI primers and Arm-PCR of CDR3 regions. One entry per CDR3 protein, called by TCRdb with MiXCR from the multiplex PCR reads. The sample has about 400,000 distinct CDR3 sequences; approximately 15% are singletons. These data are taken from a study of regulatory T cells in long-lasting Graves disease. Specified time point: newly diagnosed GD, antithyroid drugs for less than 3 months. Extracted PBMC RNA gave rise to the TCR library. Separately, the same data were catalogued under a study of T cells in Graves' hyperthyroidism and ophthalmopathy.

This clonotype was obtained from a woman aged 40 to 50 with Graves disease. V gene TRBV5-8 combines with J gene TRBJ2-3; D not certain. The specimen was peripheral blood mononuclear cells (PBMCs), collected at new diagnosis, from a patient treated with antithyroid drugs. The CDR3 here is CASGFTDTQYF. CDR3 sequence (DNA): TGTGCCAGCGGGTTCACAGATACGCAGTATTTT. Combining the CDR3 with reference TRBV5-8 and TRBJ2-3 gives the whole variable domain EAGVTQSPTHLIKTRGQQATLRCSPISGHTSVYWYQQALGLGLQFLLWYDEGEERNRGNFPPRFSGRQFPNYSSELNVNALELEDSALYLCASGFTDTQYFGPGTRLTVL.